This T cell receptor beta chain appears in the sequencing data of a study of monozygotic twins with inflammatory bowel disease. TCRdb re-analyzed the 5' RACE reads; it lists each CDR3 protein once, without DNA. The sample data list 150,000 or so distinct CDR3 sequences. The germline CDR1 and CDR2 sequences are SNHLY and FYNNEI. CDR3 length: 14 residues. This chain joins TRBV2 and TRBJ1-6; without DNA, the TCRdb call of TRBD1 cannot be checked. The sample taken for sequencing was blood. The TCR was taken from a human donor with ulcerative colitis or Crohn's disease, or a healthy co-twin of an affected twin (not recorded which). The CDR3 sequence: CASSLTGNNSPLHF.